The T cell receptor beta chain under discussion was sequenced for a study of metastatic and nonmetastatic thyroid tumors. Study-level information: Malignant and benign thyroid patients had repertoires compared in peripheral blood and tumor or nodule tissue. Regarding the study as a whole: Benign nodules were reported to have significantly lower TCR beta diversity than malignant thyroid tumors, in blood and tumor.

Thyroid surgery took place with no prior treatment in any patient. Authors' data handling: A classifier for distant metastasis in papillary thyroid cancer was constructed using CDR3 differences observed across clinicopathological groups. TCRdb re-processed the PCR reads through MiXCR. TCRdb's processing, not the authors', yielded these V and J calls. The data show 30,000 or so clones, 7% to 9% seen once. This clone occurred many times. The antigen is undetermined. This CDR3 is 15 amino acids long. Germline lookup yields CDR1 SNHLY and CDR2 FYNNEI. V was pared by 6 bases and J by 6 bases, with 10 bases of the junction left unmatched.

The chain recombines TRBV2 with TRBJ2-3, with 9 bases fitting TRBD1. This sequence was found in a female donor with papillary thyroid cancer or a benign thyroid nodule (not recorded which). Some clones in this sample may be carry-over from other donors' samples. Source material: blood. The CDR3 nucleotides read TGTGCCAGCAGAGCCGGGACAGGGTTAGTGGATACGCAGTATTTT. It encodes CASRAGTGLVDTQYF.